This TCR beta chain was obtained from a study of long-term antiretroviral therapy in people with HIV. Turning to the study itself: The study's earliest collections predate the 2015 immediate-ART recommendation by about a decade. Notes on the study in general: Documentation of ART adherence, viral resistance or therapy changes was absent. Clones showing expansion before ART dominated the repertoire at all time points. Among HIV repertoires, CDR3 length ranges were narrower than those of controls.

They ran version v3.0 of the immunoSEQ assay at survey level. The table came from immunoSEQ multiplex PCR; TCRdb's copy has only in-frame clones and leaves some out. The profile covers 27,000 or so clones, with approximately 86% appearing a single time and approximately 15% taken by the ten largest. Looked up from germline, CDR1 is SQVTM and CDR2 is ANQGSEA. Trimming removed 7 bases at V and 3 bases at J, with 17 bases between. The CDR3 extends over 14 amino acids. Regarding this clone: Its antigen is as yet unknown.

This clonotype was obtained from a man aged 50 to 59 with HIV. The chain is built from TRBV29-1 and TRBJ2-3; D tentatively reads TRBD1 or TRBD2 (5 bases each). Material: unsorted PBMCs, obtained 1.2 years after starting antiretroviral therapy. CDR3 loop: CSAGSWDVTDTQYF. The CDR3 DNA reads TGCAGCGCCGGGTCTTGGGACGTAACAGATACGCAGTATTTT.